This T cell receptor beta chain stems from a study of CD8 T cells in ankylosing spondylitis. Broader study findings: Within ankylosing spondylitis blood, a TCR beta motif made up of roughly eight highly homologous variants appeared to be characteristic.

Germline assignment: CDR1 SGDLS and CDR2 YYNGEE. The CDR3 contains 15 residues. V was pared by 3 bases and J by 2 bases, with 7 bases of the junction left unmatched. As to this clonotype: As yet, its antigen is unknown.

Construction of TCR beta libraries was performed using quantitative 5'-RACE with molecular barcodes. A single record per CDR3 protein comes from TCRdb applying MiXCR to the 5' RACE reads. The repertoire holds over 700,000 distinct CDR3 sequences, with around 20% as singletons. The clonotype originates from a male donor with ankylosing spondylitis. This chain joins TRBV9 and TRBJ1-2, with TRBD1 identical over 7 bases. Sample: blood, either unsorted or a sorted T cell fraction (not recorded which). The CDR3 DNA reads TGTGCCAGCAGCGCGGCAGGGGGATTAAACTATGGCTACACCTTC. It yields the protein CASSAAGGLNYGYTF.